A single sample gave rise to the 3 T cell receptor beta chains below, sequenced in a study of early stage breast cancer tumors. Sequenced by immunoSEQ multiplex PCR; TCRdb stores in-frame clones only, minus some. The table lists some 48,000 clones, approximately 80% of them singletons. Sequencing was carried out using blood. The receptors derive from a person aged 50 to 59 with breast cancer.

The chain links TRBV7-9 to TRBJ2-1; D gene ambiguous. This CDR3 is built from 15 residues. Germline V gene lookup returns CDR1 SEHNR and CDR2 FQNEAQ (reference sequence). Between the trimmed V and J ends, which lost 1 base and 5 bases, there was a span of 12 bases. Here the CDR3 reads CASSLVGLIDNEQFF. DNA of the CDR3: TGTGCCAGCAGCTTAGTGGGCCTAATAGACAATGAGCAGTTCTTC. The full variable domain, completed using reference TRBV7-9 and TRBJ2-1, is DTGVSQNPRHKITKRGQNVTFRCDPISEHNRLYWYRQTLGQGPEFLTYFQNEAQLEKSRLLSDRFSAERPKGSFSTLEIQRTEQGDSAMYLCASSLVGLIDNEQFFGPGTRLTVL.

The chain uses TRBV27 and TRBJ1-5; D uncertain. Trimming removed 1 base at V and 6 bases at J, with 10 bases between. The germline V gene encodes CDR1 MNHEY and CDR2 SMNVEV (reference sequence). This CDR3 is built from 14 residues. In DNA form, the CDR3 reads TGTGCCAGCAGTTTATTCGGTCTGGGTCAGCCCCAGCATTTT. It specifies CASSLFGLGQPQHF.

This sequence joins TRBV30 and TRBJ2-5, with 10 bases matching TRBD2. The last part of the DNA fits TRBJ2-7 better; the J call may be wrong. This CDR3 spans 17 amino acids. CDR1 GTSNPN and CDR2 SVGIG come from the germline V gene (reference sequence). The CDR3 loop is CAWSGTRTSGRYYEQYF. The CDR3 DNA reads as TGTGCCTGGAGTGGGACCCGGACTAGCGGTCGATACTACGAGCAGTACTTC.